This T cell receptor beta chain originates from a study of blood T cell repertoires in COVID-19. Study background: PBMCs, B-cell-depleted T cells, or T cells provided the cDNA or gDNA that made up the material.

The germline V gene has CDR1 MNHNY and CDR2 SVGAGI (reference sequence). Trimming removed 6 bases at V and 4 bases at J, with 12 bases between. CDR3 length: 13 residues. Using immunoSEQ multiplex PCR, the repertoire was profiled, and TCRdb retains in-frame clones only, with some absent. Counted here are roughly 17,000 clones, over 75% occurring once; the ten biggest clones make up around 16%. Material for sequencing was peripheral blood. The clonotype was recovered from a human donor with active COVID-19. The donor label of this sample is uncertain. V is TRBV6-6 and J is TRBJ1-2, with a weak D call TRBD1 (6 bases). CDR3 loop: CASSQLQGYGYTF. CDR3 nucleotide sequence: TGTGCCAGCAGCCAACTACAGGGCTATGGCTACACCTTC.